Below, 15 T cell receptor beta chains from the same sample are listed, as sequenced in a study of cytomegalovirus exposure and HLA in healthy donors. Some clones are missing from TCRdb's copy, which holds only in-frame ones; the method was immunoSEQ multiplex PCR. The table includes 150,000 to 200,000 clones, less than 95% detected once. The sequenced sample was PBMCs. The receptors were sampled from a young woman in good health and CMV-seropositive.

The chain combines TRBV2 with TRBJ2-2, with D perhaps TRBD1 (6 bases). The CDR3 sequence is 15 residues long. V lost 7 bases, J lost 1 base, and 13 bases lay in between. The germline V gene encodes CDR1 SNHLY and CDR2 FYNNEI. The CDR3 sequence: CASNGARGNTGELFF. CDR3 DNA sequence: TGTGCCAGCAATGGGGCCAGGGGGAACACCGGGGAGCTGTTTTTT.

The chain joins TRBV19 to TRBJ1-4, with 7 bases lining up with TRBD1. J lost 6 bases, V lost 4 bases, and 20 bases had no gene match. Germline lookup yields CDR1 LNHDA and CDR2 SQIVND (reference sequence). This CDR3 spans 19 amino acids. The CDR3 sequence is CASSRASGTDYSRDEKLFF. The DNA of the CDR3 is TGTGCCAGTAGTAGGGCCTCCGGGACAGACTATTCCCGAGATGAAAAACTGTTTTTT. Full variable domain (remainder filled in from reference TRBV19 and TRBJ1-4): DGGITQSPKYLFRKEGQNVTLSCEQNLNHDAMYWYRQDPGQGLRLIYYSQIVNDFQKGDIAEGYSVSREKKESFPLTVTSAQKNPTAFYLCASSRASGTDYSRDEKLFFGSGTQLSVL.

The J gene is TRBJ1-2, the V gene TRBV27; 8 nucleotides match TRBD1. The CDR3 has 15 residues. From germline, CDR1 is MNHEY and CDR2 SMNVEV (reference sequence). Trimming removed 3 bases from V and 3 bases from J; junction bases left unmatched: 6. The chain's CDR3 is CASSFLDRVDYGYTF. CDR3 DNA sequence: TGTGCCAGCAGTTTTCTGGACAGGGTAGACTATGGCTACACCTTC.

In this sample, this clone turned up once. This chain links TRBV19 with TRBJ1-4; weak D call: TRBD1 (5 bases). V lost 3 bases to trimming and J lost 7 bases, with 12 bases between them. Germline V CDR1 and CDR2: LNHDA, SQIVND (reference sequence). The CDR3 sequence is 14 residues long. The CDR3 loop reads CASSIQGGGEKLFF. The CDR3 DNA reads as TGTGCCAGTAGTATTCAGGGAGGCGGTGAAAAACTGTTTTTT.

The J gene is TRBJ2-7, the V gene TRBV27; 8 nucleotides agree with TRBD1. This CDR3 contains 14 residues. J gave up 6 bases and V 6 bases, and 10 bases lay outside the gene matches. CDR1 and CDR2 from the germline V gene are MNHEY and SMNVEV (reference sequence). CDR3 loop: CASRIGQGEPEQYF. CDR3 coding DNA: TGTGCCAGCAGAATCGGACAGGGCGAGCCCGAGCAGTACTTC.

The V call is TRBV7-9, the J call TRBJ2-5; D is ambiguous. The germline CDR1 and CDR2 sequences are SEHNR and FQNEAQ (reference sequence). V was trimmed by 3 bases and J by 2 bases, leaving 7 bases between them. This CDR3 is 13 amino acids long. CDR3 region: CASSFNRQETQYF. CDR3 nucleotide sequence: TGTGCCAGCAGCTTCAACAGACAAGAGACCCAGTACTTC.

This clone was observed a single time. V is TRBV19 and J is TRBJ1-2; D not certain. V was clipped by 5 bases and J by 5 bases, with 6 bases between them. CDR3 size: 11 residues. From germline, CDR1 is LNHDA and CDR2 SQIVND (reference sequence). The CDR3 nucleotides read TGTGCCAGTAGTCACAGTTATGGCTACACCTTC. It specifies CASSHSYGYTF.

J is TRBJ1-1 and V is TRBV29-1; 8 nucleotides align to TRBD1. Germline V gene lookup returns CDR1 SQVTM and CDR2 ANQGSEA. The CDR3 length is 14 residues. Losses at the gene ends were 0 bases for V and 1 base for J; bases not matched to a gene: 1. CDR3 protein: CSVEDGQGNTEAFF. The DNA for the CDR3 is TGCAGCGTTGAAGACGGACAGGGGAACACTGAAGCTTTCTTT. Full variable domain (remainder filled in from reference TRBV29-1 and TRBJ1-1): SAVISQKPSRDICQRGTSLTIQCQVDSQVTMMFWYRQQPGQSLTLIATANQGSEATYESGFVIDKFPISRPNLTFSTLTVSNMSPEDSSIYLCSVEDGQGNTEAFFGQGTRLTVV.

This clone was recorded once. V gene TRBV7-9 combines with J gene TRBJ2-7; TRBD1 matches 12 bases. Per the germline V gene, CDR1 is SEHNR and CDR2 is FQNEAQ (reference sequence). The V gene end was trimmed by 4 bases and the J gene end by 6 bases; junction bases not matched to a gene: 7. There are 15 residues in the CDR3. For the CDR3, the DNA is TGTGCCAGCAGCTGGGGACAGGGGGCAGCGTCCGAGCAGTACTTC. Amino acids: CASSWGQGAASEQYF.

For the CDR3, the DNA is TGTGCCAGCCGGACAGGGACCGATTCCTTTTTATATGGCTACACCTTC. This sequence encodes CASRTGTDSFLYGYTF. The J gene is TRBJ1-2, the V gene TRBV7-9; 8 bases line up with TRBD1. Germline-derived CDR1 and CDR2 are SEHNR and FQNEAQ (reference sequence). The length of the CDR3 is 16 residues. V shed 8 bases and J 5 bases; nucleotides not matched to a gene: 16.

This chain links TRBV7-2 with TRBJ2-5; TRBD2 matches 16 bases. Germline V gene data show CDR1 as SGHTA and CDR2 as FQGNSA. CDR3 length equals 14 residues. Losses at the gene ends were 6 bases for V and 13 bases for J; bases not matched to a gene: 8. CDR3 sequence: CASSQEGLAGGWYF. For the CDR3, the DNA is TGTGCCAGCAGTCAAGAGGGACTAGCGGGGGGGTGGTACTTC.

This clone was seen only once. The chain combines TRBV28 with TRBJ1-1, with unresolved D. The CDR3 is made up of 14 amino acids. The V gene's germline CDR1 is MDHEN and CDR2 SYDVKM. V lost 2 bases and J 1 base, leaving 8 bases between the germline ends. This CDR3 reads CASSLPAGNTEAFF. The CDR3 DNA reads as TGTGCCAGCAGTTTACCCGCGGGGAACACTGAAGCTTTCTTT. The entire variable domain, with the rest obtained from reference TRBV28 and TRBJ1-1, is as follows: DVKVTQSSRYLVKRTGEKVFLECVQDMDHENMFWYRQDPGLGLRLIYFSYDVKMKEKGDIPEGYSVSREKKERFSLILESASTNQTSMYLCASSLPAGNTEAFFGQGTRLTVV.

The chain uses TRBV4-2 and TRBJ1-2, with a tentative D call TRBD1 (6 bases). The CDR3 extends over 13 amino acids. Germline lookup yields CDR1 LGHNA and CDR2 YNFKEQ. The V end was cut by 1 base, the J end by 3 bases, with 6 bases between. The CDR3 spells CASSQGQDYGYTF. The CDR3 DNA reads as TGTGCCAGCAGCCAAGGACAGGACTATGGCTACACCTTC.

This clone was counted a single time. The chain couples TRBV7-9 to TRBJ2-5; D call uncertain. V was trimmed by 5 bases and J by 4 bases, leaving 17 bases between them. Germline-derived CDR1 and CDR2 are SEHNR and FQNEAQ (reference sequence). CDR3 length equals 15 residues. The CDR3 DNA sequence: TGTGCCAGCAGCCCGCGGTTGTCCGGCGGAGAGACCCAGTACTTC. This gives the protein CASSPRLSGGETQYF. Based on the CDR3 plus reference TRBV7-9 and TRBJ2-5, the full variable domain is DTGVSQNPRHKITKRGQNVTFRCDPISEHNRLYWYRQTLGQGPEFLTYFQNEAQLEKSRLLSDRFSAERPKGSFSTLEIQRTEQGDSAMYLCASSPRLSGGETQYFGPGTRLLVL.

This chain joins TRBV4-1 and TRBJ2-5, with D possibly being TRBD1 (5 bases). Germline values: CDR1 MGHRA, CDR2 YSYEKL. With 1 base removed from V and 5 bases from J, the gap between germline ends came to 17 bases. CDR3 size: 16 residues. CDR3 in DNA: TGCGCCAGCAGCCAAGGCTGGGGCCAGCCCGTGGAGACCCAGTACTTC. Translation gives CASSQGWGQPVETQYF.